Below, 25 T cell receptor beta chains from the same sample are listed, as sequenced in a study of tissue T cells after allogeneic stem cell transplantation. Produced via immunoSEQ multiplex PCR; TCRdb's table is partial and in-frame only. This table holds 2,500 to 3,500 clones, around 50% found once. Time point meaning: mouse harvest day 14 after allogeneic transplant. Each mouse received 10^7 T-cell-depleted marrow cells plus 10^6 splenic CD5+ T cells by tail vein. Sequenced input: gut tissue. The receptor source for this set is a female BALB/c mouse given C57BL/6 T cells with graft-versus-host disease after an allogeneic hematopoietic cell transplant.

About this clone: The gene symbols are mouse symbols. The read gets to within 1 residue of the CDR3 end, and the germline J gene fills in the rest. The chain combines TRBV16 with TRBJ1-1, with 9 nucleotides matching TRBD1. CDR3 length equals 15 residues. Trimming cost V 3 bases and J 0 bases; bases outside gene matches: 2. From germline, CDR1 is SGHSA and CDR2 FRNQAP. CDR3 amino acids: CASSLRQGANTEVFF. The covered CDR3 bases are TGTGCAAGCAGCTTGAGACAGGGGGCAAACACAGAAGTCTTC.

Within the sample, this clone is large (0.1 to 1%). Germline and genes here are mouse. The CDR3 extends 1 residue past the end of the read, so its final part is completed from the germline J gene. The rearrangement links TRBV13-1 to TRBJ1-3, with D tentatively TRBD1 (5 bases). Trimming left V 4 bases short and J 4 bases short, with 12 bases between. The CDR3 has 14 residues. In germline, CDR1 is NSHNY, CDR2 SYGAGN. The CDR3: CASSRGERGNTLYF. The part of the CDR3 DNA that was read is TGTGCCAGCAGTCGAGGGGAGAGAGGAAATACGCTCTAT.

On this clone itself: Mouse gene names and germline throughout. The CDR3 sequence is CASSLNWGYEQYF. The CDR3 bases that were read are TGTGCCAGCAGCTTAAACTGGGGGTATGAACAGTAC. The chain has TRBV13-2 and TRBJ2-7, with TRBD2 matching over 8 bases. The read halts 1 residue ahead of the CDR3 end, with the missing end drawn from the germline J gene. With V trimmed by 7 bases and J by 4 bases, 7 bases remained unmatched. The CDR3 is 13 amino acids. Germline CDR1 is NNHNN and CDR2 is SYGAGS (reference sequence).

About this clone itself: The gene symbols are mouse symbols. The read ends 1 residue shy of where the CDR3 ends; the end is completed using the germline J gene. The chain combines TRBV13-1 with TRBJ1-1; TRBD1 matches at 8 bases. Germline V gene sequence: CDR1 NSHNY, CDR2 SYGAGN. Trimming at V came to 2 bases and at J to 4 bases, leaving 7 bases not matched to a gene. This CDR3 is built from 15 residues. This CDR3 reads CASSEGRGPATEVFF. Partial CDR3 DNA: TGTGCCAGCAGTGAGGGCAGGGGGCCGGCCACAGAAGTCTTC.

This clone is classed as medium-sized. The germline and genes are mouse ones. The DNA ends 1 residue before the CDR3 does, and the rest of the CDR3 is filled in from the germline J gene. The chain recombines TRBV12-1 with TRBJ2-7; D might be TRBD2 (5 bases). Per germline, CDR1 SGHSN and CDR2 HYEKVE. The germline V and J ends were trimmed by 0 bases and 6 bases, with 8 bases remaining between them. This CDR3 is 12 amino acids long. CDR3 bases read: TGTGCCAGCTCTCTCGTTGGGGTTGAACAGTAC. Amino acid sequence: CASSLVGVEQY. The full CDR3 is CASSLVGVEQYF.

About this clone itself: Each gene name is a mouse one. Coverage ceases 1 residue before the CDR3 finishes, and the germline J gene fills in the end. The genes are TRBV3 and TRBJ1-5, with 9 nucleotides matching TRBD1. V trimming: 1 base; J trimming: 6 bases; junction bases outside the gene matches: 1. Germline-derived CDR1 and CDR2 are SNHLY and FYNGKV (reference sequence). The CDR3 loop spans 14 amino acids. The CDR3 here is CASSLVTGGQAPLF. The CDR3 bases that were read are TGTGCCAGCAGCTTAGTGACAGGGGGCCAGGCTCCGCTT.

This clone was seen more than once but under ten times. Genes and germline come from the mouse. Read sequence stops 1 residue before the CDR3 end, and the germline J gene provides the missing end. The V gene is TRBV20, the J gene TRBJ2-2, with D possibly being TRBD2 (7 bases). This CDR3 has 14 amino acids. Looked up from germline, CDR1 is GFQATS and CDR2 is STVNSAI. Trimming removed 0 bases from V and 4 bases from J, with 9 bases in between. The CDR3 here is CGAREGGPTGQLYF. Partial CDR3 DNA: TGTGGTGCTAGGGAGGGGGGCCCCACCGGGCAGCTCTAC.

A remark on this clone: The listed genes are named as in mouse. Read data end 1 residue before the CDR3 end; the end is taken from the germline J gene. The chain recombines TRBV26 with TRBJ1-3; TRBD1 matches at 10 bases. Germline V gene data show CDR1 as KGHPV and CDR2 as FQNQEV (reference sequence). The CDR3 has 15 amino acids. V trimming: 6 bases; J trimming: 4 bases; junction bases outside the gene matches: 6. The CDR3 loop is CASSQGQGSGNTLYF. Partial CDR3 DNA: TGTGCCAGCAGCCAGGGACAGGGGTCCGGAAATACGCTCTAT.

This clone was counted only a few times. Germline and genes here are mouse. CDR3 bases read: TGTGCCAGCAGTCGCCAGGGCACAGAAGTCTTC. This gives the protein CASSRQGTEVF. The complete CDR3 sequence is CASSRQGTEVFF. The chain carries TRBV26 and TRBJ1-1; TRBD1 is a possible D gene (5 bases). The read finishes 1 residue shy of the CDR3 end, and the germline J gene is used to complete it. V was cut by 4 bases and J by 4 bases, with 7 bases left in between. Germline V gene sequence: CDR1 KGHPV, CDR2 FQNQEV (reference sequence). The CDR3 is made up of 12 amino acids.

Comments on this clone: The genes and germline here are from mouse. The read gets to within 1 residue of the CDR3 end, and the germline J gene fills in the rest. V usage is TRBV26 and J usage is TRBJ2-7, with D tentatively TRBD1 (6 bases). Germline values: CDR1 KGHPV, CDR2 FQNQEV (reference sequence). V was cut by 4 bases and J by 7 bases, with 14 bases left in between. This CDR3 region has 13 residues. This chain's CDR3 is CASSRGTSGEQYF. CDR3 DNA (partial): TGTGCCAGCAGTCGGGGGACAAGCGGAGAACAGTAC.

Note on this clone: Gene names are mouse gene names. The missing CDR3 end, 1 residue past where the read stops, is filled in from the germline J gene. The genes are TRBV13-1 and TRBJ2-4; no definite D call. The CDR3 has 13 amino acids. The V gene lost 2 bases and the J gene lost 1 base, with 5 bases spanning the gap. Germline loops: CDR1 NSHNY, CDR2 SYGAGN. The CDR3: CASSEDGQNTLYF. The DNA read from the CDR3 is TGTGCCAGCAGTGAGGATGGTCAAAACACCTTGTAC.

A single count supports this clone. The genes are named according to mouse. The CDR3 is cut off 1 residue early in the read; its end comes from the germline J gene. V gene TRBV26 combines with J gene TRBJ1-1, with D perhaps TRBD1 (5 bases). This CDR3 is built from 11 residues. Trimming stripped 4 bases from V and 7 bases from J, with 7 bases between. Germline CDR1 is KGHPV and CDR2 is FQNQEV (reference sequence). The CDR3 loop is CASSRGGEVFF. The covered CDR3 bases are TGTGCCAGCAGTCGCGGGGGAGAAGTCTTC.

This clone was observed a few times. Germline and genes here are mouse. With the read ending 1 residue before the CDR3 end, the germline J gene is used to fill in that end. Other DNA sequences in the sample encode the same CDR3. The chain uses TRBV13-2 and TRBJ1-4, with 7 nucleotides matching TRBD1. V shed 9 bases and J 7 bases; nucleotides not matched to a gene: 6. The CDR3 is made up of 12 amino acids. CDR1 is NNHNN, CDR2 SYGAGS, per germline (reference sequence). The CDR3 spells CATISGGERLFF. Partial CDR3 DNA: TGTGCCACCATTTCAGGGGGCGAAAGATTATTT.

This clone was counted only a few times. Each gene name is a mouse one. The missing CDR3 end, 1 residue past where the read stops, is filled in from the germline J gene. The chain is built from TRBV2 and TRBJ1-4; 11 bases match TRBD1. The V segment lost 1 base and the J segment 3 bases; nucleotides outside the gene matches: 1. CDR1 and CDR2 (germline): LGHNA, YSYQKL. The CDR3 runs 16 residues. Incomplete CDR3 DNA: TGTGCCAGCAGCCAAGGGGGACAGGGGGCCAACGAAAGATTATTT. Its protein product is CASSQGGQGANERLF. The CDR3 as a whole reads CASSQGGQGANERLFF.

In this sample, this clone turned up a few times. The listed genes are named as in mouse. The sequence runs out 1 residue before the end of the CDR3; the remainder is reconstructed from the germline J gene. The chain couples TRBV3 to TRBJ2-5; D possibly corresponds to TRBD2 (6 bases). The V end lost 1 base, the J end lost 0 bases, and 8 bases lay between the germline ends. CDR1 is SNHLY and CDR2 is FYNGKV in the germline V gene (reference sequence). CDR3 length: 15 residues. The CDR3 reads CASSLGWGNQDTQYF. Partial CDR3 DNA: TGTGCCAGCAGCTTAGGATGGGGGAACCAAGACACCCAGTAC.

For this clone: Gene and germline names: mouse. The read gets to within 1 residue of the CDR3 end, and the germline J gene fills in the rest. The J gene is TRBJ2-3, the V gene TRBV26; 13 nucleotides align to TRBD2. After removal of 5 bases from V and 3 bases from J, the junction contained 2 bases not matched to a gene. The CDR3 has 15 amino acids. Germline V gene lookup returns CDR1 KGHPV and CDR2 FQNQEV (reference sequence). The DNA read from the CDR3 is TGTGCCAGCAGTTCGGACTGGGGGGGCGCAGAAACGCTGTAT. It codes for CASSSDWGGAETLY. The CDR3 as a whole reads CASSSDWGGAETLYF.

With respect to this clone: Germline and genes: mouse. The sequenced fragment ends 1 residue before the CDR3 boundary, so the rest is inferred from the germline J gene. The chain uses TRBV16 and TRBJ2-4; TRBD2 might be the D (6 bases). The CDR3 covers 14 residues. Germline V lookup: CDR1 SGHSA, CDR2 FRNQAP. The V end lost 5 bases, the J end lost 0 bases, and 9 bases lay between the germline ends. CDR3 loop: CASSQTGSQNTLYF. The DNA read from the CDR3 is TGTGCAAGCAGCCAGACTGGTAGTCAAAACACCTTGTAC.

By sample fraction, this clone is large. Mouse gene names and germline throughout. With the read ending 1 residue before the CDR3 end, the germline J gene is used to fill in that end. V is TRBV13-2 and J is TRBJ2-1; TRBD2 matches at 12 bases. The CDR3 runs 15 residues. Germline values: CDR1 NNHNN, CDR2 SYGAGS (reference sequence). Trimming at V came to 4 bases and at J to 3 bases, leaving 2 bases not matched to a gene. The CDR3 loop reads CASGQDWGGYAEQFF. The sequenced part of the CDR3 DNA is TGTGCCAGCGGTCAGGACTGGGGGGGCTATGCTGAGCAGTTC.

This clone was recorded a few times. Genes here carry mouse names. The sequenced fragment ends 1 residue before the CDR3 boundary, so the rest is inferred from the germline J gene. V is TRBV26 and J is TRBJ2-2, with unresolved D. Germline-derived CDR1 and CDR2 are KGHPV and FQNQEV (reference sequence). Between the trimmed V and J ends, which lost 4 bases and 3 bases, there was a span of 9 bases. The CDR3 spans 14 residues. Here the CDR3 reads CASSPDKYTGQLYF. The sequenced part of the CDR3 DNA is TGTGCCAGCAGTCCCGACAAATACACCGGGCAGCTCTAC.

As concerns this clone: Gene labels here are mouse ones. The read terminates 1 residue before the CDR3 end, so the remaining end is supplied by the germline J gene. This chain uses TRBV15 with TRBJ2-1, with no clear D. Germline V gene data show CDR1 as SGHND and CDR2 as FRSKSL. CDR3 size: 13 residues. Trimming took off 4 bases at V and 0 bases at J, with 4 bases between the two ends. The CDR3 reads CASSWDNYAEQFF. Incomplete CDR3 DNA: TGTGCCAGCAGTTGGGATAACTATGCTGAGCAGTTC.

Of note for this clone: Gene labels here are mouse ones. The CDR3 goes on 1 residue after the read ends, and that part is filled in from the germline J gene. The rearrangement joins TRBV31 to TRBJ1-4, with 7 bases matching TRBD1. The CDR3 is 15 residues long. V shed 0 bases and J 1 base; nucleotides not matched to a gene: 2. The germline CDR1 and CDR2 sequences are GKSSPN and SITVG. The CDR3 loop is CAWSLRDSSNERLFF. Partial CDR3 DNA: TGTGCCTGGAGTCTCCGGGACAGTTCCAACGAAAGATTATTT.

As regards this clone: Mouse germline and gene names are used. The read terminates 1 residue ahead of where the CDR3 ends, so the germline J gene completes it. The genes are TRBV26 and TRBJ1-4; D may be TRBD1 (5 bases). The CDR3 is 14 residues long. Trimming pared 2 bases from V and 5 bases from J, leaving 9 bases between. CDR1 is KGHPV and CDR2 is FQNQEV in the germline V gene (reference sequence). The part of the CDR3 DNA that was read is TGTGCCAGCAGTCTGGGCAGGGCAAACGAAAGATTATTT. Translation: CASSLGRANERLF. The whole CDR3 region reads CASSLGRANERLFF.

Notes on this clone: Germline and genes: mouse. Read sequence stops 1 residue before the CDR3 end, and the germline J gene provides the missing end. V gene TRBV26 combines with J gene TRBJ2-4, with no clear D. This CDR3 spans 13 amino acids. Germline lookup yields CDR1 KGHPV and CDR2 FQNQEV (reference sequence). V gave up 2 bases and J gave up 6 bases, with 9 bases separating them. The sequenced CDR3 bases are TGTGCCAGCAGTCTGGGGCATGGGAACACCTTGTAC. This gives the protein CASSLGHGNTLY. The entire CDR3 sequence reads CASSLGHGNTLYF.

The table lists this clone with a few counts. Genes and germline are mouse. Sequencing ends 1 residue short of the CDR3 end; the germline J gene provides the rest. The chain carries TRBV3 and TRBJ1-4, with unresolved D. Trimming removed 3 bases at V and 1 base at J, with 6 bases between. The germline V gene has CDR1 SNHLY and CDR2 FYNGKV (reference sequence). This CDR3 is built from 14 residues. CDR3 residues: CASSLAGSNERLFF. Partial CDR3 DNA: TGTGCCAGCAGCTTGGCCGGTTCCAACGAAAGATTATTT.

Regarding this clone: Each gene name is a mouse one. The CDR3 end is not reached by the read, which stops 1 residue before it; the germline J gene fills it in. J is TRBJ2-7 and V is TRBV19; TRBD2 matches at 8 bases. The V gene end was trimmed by 5 bases and the J gene end by 4 bases; junction bases not matched to a gene: 5. Germline V gives CDR1 FNHDT, CDR2 SITEND (reference sequence). CDR3 size: 13 residues. CDR3 sequence: CASSLNWGYEQYF. Incomplete CDR3 DNA: TGTGCCAGCAGCTTAAACTGGGGGTATGAACAGTAC.